The source of this TCR beta chain is a study of shared clonotypes between healthy human individuals. Healthy and HIV-negative, the adult donors had no recent acute infections or vaccinations. As to this clone: Its antigen is undetermined. One junction end does not reproduce the germline sequence, and a read error may be involved.

Genomic DNA belonging to each subset was distributed in equal measure over several immunoSEQ plates. Only in-frame clones appear in the TCRdb table, and some are missing; sequencing was by immunoSEQ multiplex PCR. The table has roughly 2.2 million clones, over 85% seen once; the top ten hold 0.39%. General study findings and limits: Expectations were that clonotype sharing among donors would be affected by sequencing depth.

Germline values: CDR1 LNHDA, CDR2 SQIVND (reference sequence). CDR3 length equals 15 residues. This sequence originates from a man younger than 35 in good health. Some clones in this sample may be carry-over from other donors' samples. Material for sequencing was naive CD4+ T cells from PBMCs. The subset denotes: CD45RA+ positively selected. The rearrangement links TRBV19 to TRBJ2-3, with TRBD1 matching over 8 bases. As DNA, the CDR3 is TGTGCCAGTAGTAGGAGACAGGGGAGCAGAGATACGCAGTATTTT. Its translation: CASSRRQGSRDTQYF.